The T cell receptor (beta chain) described here comes from a study of Ad26.COV2.S vaccination and SARS-CoV-2 variants. Study as a whole: Donor joined the COV1001 Ad26.COV2.S trial arm. Once or twice, 56 days apart, Ad26.COV2.S was delivered intramuscularly.

TCRdb keeps only in-frame clones here, not all; method: immunoSEQ multiplex PCR. Among 330,000 or so clones listed, about 90% were seen once. V lost 7 bases and J lost 2, with 23 bases in between. This CDR3 has 17 amino acids. CDR1 LNHDA and CDR2 SQIVND come from the germline V gene (reference sequence). Treatment here: roughly 20 received Ad26.COV2.S at low or high dose, single or two shots; roughly five received placebo; per-sample allocation not given. It was on day 63 after the first vaccine or placebo injection that samples were taken. This chain links TRBV19 with TRBJ1-2; D not resolved. This clonotype was sampled from a person aged 18-60 years who received the Ad26.COV2.S COVID-19 vaccine or a placebo. The sample here was peripheral blood, taken in a trial of Ad26.COV2.S vaccine versus placebo. CDR3 protein: CASIPERARTTNYGYTF. As DNA, the CDR3 is TGTGCCAGTATTCCCGAGAGGGCCCGCACCACAAACTATGGCTACACCTTC. Using reference TRBV19 and TRBJ1-2 for the parts outside the CDR3, the full variable domain is DGGITQSPKYLFRKEGQNVTLSCEQNLNHDAMYWYRQDPGQGLRLIYYSQIVNDFQKGDIAEGYSVSREKKESFPLTVTSAQKNPTAFYLCASIPERARTTNYGYTFGSGTRLTVV.